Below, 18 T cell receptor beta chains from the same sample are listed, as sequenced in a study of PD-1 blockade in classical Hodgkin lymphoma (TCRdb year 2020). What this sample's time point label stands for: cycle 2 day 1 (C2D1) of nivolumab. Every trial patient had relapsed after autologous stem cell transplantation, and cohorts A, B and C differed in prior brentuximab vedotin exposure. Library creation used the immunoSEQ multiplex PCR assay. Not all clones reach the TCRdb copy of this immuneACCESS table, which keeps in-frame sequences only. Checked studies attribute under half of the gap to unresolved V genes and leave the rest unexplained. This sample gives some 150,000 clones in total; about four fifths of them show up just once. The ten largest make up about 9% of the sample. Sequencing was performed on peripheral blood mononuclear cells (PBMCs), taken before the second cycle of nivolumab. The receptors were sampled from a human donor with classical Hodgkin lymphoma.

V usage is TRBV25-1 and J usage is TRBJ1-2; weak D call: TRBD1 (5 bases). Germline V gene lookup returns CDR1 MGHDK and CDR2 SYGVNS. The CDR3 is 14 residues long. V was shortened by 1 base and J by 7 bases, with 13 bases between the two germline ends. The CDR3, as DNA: TGTGCCAGCAGTGAATCGGGACGTCTGTCTGGCTACACCTTC. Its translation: CASSESGRLSGYTF.

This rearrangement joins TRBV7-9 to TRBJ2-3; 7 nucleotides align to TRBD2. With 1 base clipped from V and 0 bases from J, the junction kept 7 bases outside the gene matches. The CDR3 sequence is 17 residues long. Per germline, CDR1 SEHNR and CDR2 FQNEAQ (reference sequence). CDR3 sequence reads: CASSLGGSSGSTDTQYF. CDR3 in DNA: TGTGCCAGCAGCTTAGGGGGGTCTAGCGGAAGCACAGATACGCAGTATTTT.

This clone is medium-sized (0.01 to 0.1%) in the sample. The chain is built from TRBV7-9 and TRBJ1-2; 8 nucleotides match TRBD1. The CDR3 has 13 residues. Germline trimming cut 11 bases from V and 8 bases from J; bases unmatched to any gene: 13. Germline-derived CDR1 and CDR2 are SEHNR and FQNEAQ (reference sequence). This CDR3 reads CAVTGQASLGYTF. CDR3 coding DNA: TGTGCCGTTACGGGACAGGCGAGTTTGGGCTACACCTTC.

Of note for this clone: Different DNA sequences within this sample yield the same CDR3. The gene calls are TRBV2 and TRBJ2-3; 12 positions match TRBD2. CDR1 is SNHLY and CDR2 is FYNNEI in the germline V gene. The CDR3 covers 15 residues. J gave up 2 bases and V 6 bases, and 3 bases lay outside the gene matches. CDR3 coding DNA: TGTGCCAGCAGCGGACTAGCGGGATTCACAGATACGCAGTATTTT. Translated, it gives CASSGLAGFTDTQYF.

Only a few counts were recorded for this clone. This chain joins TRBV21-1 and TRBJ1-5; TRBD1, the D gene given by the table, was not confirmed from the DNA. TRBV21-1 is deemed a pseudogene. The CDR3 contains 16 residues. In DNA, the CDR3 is TGTGCCAGCAGCTCCCGGGACAGGGTTTCTGGGCAGCCCCAGCATTTT. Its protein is CASSSRDRVSGQPQHF.

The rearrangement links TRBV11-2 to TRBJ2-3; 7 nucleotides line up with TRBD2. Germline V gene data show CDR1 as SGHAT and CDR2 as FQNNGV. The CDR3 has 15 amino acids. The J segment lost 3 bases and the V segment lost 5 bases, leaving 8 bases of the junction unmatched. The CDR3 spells CASSTPGEGTDTQYF. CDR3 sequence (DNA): TGTGCCAGCAGCACACCGGGGGAGGGGACAGATACGCAGTATTTT.

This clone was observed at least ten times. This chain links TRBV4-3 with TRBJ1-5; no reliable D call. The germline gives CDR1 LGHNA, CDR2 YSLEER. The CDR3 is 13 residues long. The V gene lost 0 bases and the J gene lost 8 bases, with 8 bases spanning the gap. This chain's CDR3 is CASSQDRTEPQHF. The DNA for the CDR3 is TGCGCCAGCAGCCAAGATCGTACGGAGCCCCAGCATTTT.

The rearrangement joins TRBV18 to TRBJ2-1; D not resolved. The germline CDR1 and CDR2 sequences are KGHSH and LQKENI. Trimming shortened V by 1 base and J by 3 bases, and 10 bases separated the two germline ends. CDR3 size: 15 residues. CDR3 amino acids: CASSPRWSGYNEQFF. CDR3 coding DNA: TGTGCCAGCTCACCACGATGGTCAGGCTACAATGAGCAGTTCTTC.

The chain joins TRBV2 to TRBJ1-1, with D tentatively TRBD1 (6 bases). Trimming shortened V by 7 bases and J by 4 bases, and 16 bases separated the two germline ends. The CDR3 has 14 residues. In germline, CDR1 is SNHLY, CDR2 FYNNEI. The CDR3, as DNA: TGTGCCAGCATTTCGGACAGCTGGACCACTGAAGCTTTCTTT. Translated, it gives CASISDSWTTEAFF.

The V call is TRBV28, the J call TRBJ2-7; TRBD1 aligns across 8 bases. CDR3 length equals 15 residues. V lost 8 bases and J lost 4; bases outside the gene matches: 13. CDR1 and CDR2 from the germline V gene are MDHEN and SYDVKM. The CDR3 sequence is CASLGGTGSRYEQYF. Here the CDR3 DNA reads TGTGCCAGCTTAGGAGGGACAGGAAGTAGGTACGAGCAGTACTTC.

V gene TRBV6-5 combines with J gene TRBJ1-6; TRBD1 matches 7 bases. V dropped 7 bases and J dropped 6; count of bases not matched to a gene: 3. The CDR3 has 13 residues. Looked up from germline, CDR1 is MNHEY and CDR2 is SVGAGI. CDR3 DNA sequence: TGTGCCAGCAAAAGGGGGCCTAATTCACCCCTCCACTTT. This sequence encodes CASKRGPNSPLHF.

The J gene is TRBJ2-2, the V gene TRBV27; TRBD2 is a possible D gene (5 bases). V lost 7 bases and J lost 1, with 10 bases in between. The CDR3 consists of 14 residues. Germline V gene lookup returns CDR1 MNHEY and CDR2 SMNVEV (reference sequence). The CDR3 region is CASIYRGNTGELFF. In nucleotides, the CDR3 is TGTGCCAGCATTTACCGGGGGAACACCGGGGAGCTGTTTTTT.

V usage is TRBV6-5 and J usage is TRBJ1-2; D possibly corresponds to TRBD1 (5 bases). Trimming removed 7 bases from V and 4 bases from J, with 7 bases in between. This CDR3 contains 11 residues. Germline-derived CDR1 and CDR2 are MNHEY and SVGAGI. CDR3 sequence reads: CASKDIYGYTF. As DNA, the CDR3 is TGTGCCAGCAAGGACATCTATGGCTACACCTTC.

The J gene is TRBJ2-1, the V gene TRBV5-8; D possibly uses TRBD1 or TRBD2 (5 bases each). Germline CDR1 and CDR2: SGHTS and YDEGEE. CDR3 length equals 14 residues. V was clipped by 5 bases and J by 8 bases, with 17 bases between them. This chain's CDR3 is CASSSSRRDDEQFF. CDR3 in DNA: TGTGCCAGCAGTTCGTCCCGCAGGGACGATGAGCAGTTCTTC. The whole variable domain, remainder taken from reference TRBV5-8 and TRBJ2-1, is EAGVTQSPTHLIKTRGQQATLRCSPISGHTSVYWYQQALGLGLQFLLWYDEGEERNRGNFPPRFSGRQFPNYSSELNVNALELEDSALYLCASSSSRRDDEQFFGPGTRLTVL.

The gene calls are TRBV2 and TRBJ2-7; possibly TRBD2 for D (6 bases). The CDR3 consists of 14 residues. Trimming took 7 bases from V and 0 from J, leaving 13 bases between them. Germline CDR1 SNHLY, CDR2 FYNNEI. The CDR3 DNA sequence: TGTGCCAGCAATCCCGGGGGTCTCTCCTACGAGCAGTACTTC. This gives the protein CASNPGGLSYEQYF.

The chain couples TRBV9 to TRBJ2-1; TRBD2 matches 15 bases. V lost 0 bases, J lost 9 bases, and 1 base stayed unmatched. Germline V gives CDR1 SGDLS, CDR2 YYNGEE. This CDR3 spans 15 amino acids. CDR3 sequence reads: CASSVAGLAGGEQFF. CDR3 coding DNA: TGTGCCAGCAGCGTAGCGGGACTAGCGGGGGGTGAGCAGTTCTTC. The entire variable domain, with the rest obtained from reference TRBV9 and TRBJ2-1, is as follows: DSGVTQTPKHLITATGQRVTLRCSPRSGDLSVYWYQQSLDQGLQFLIQYYNGEERAKGNILERFSAQQFPDLHSELNLSSLELGDSALYFCASSVAGLAGGEQFFGPGTRLTVL.

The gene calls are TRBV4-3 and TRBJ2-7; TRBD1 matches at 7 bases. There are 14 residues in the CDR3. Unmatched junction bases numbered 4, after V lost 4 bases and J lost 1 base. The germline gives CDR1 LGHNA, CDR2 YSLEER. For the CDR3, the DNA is TGCGCCAGCAGCCCCGGACAGGAGTCCTACGAGCAGTACTTC. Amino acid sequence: CASSPGQESYEQYF.

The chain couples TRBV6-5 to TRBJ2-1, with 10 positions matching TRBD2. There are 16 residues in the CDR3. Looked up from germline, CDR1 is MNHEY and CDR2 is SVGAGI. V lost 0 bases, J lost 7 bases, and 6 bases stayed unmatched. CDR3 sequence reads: CASSYSGLATLNEQFF. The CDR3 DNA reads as TGTGCCAGCAGTTACTCGGGACTAGCGACGCTAAATGAGCAGTTCTTC.